Each of the 5 T cell receptor beta chains below was sequenced from the same sample in a study of CD8 T cells in ankylosing spondylitis. Study-wide points: Blood from ankylosing spondylitis patients appeared to carry a characteristic roughly 8-variant TCR beta motif.

TCRdb passed the 5' RACE reads through MiXCR, listing each CDR3 protein once. The sample carries some 450,000 distinct CDR3 sequences, 17% recorded once. Antigens for these TCRs are unknown. What was sequenced was blood, either unsorted or a sorted T cell fraction (not recorded which). All receptors derive from a male donor with ankylosing spondylitis.

The rearrangement links TRBV7-3 to TRBJ2-5; 9 positions match TRBD1. The CDR3 runs 15 residues. The trim removed 5 bases at V and 5 bases at J, leaving 9 bases unmatched. CDR1 SGHTA and CDR2 FQGTGA come from the germline V gene. The CDR3 sequence is CASSPRDRERETQYF. Here the CDR3 DNA reads TGTGCCAGCAGCCCACGGGACAGGGAAAGGGAGACCCAGTACTTC.

The chain links TRBV6-2 or TRBV6-3 to TRBJ2-5; D uncertain. The CDR3 extends over 13 amino acids. CDR1 is MNHEY, CDR2 SVGEGT, per germline. The V and J ends lost 7 bases and 5 bases respectively, with 14 bases between them. CDR3 loop: CASNSVMWETQYF. Written as DNA, the CDR3 is TGTGCCAGCAATTCCGTAATGTGGGAGACCCAGTACTTC.

This clonotype was recorded a few times. The rearrangement links TRBV5-1 to TRBJ2-1; D not resolved. CDR3 size: 16 residues. Per germline, CDR1 SGHRS and CDR2 YFSETQ. V was shortened by 0 bases and J by 5 bases, with 15 bases between the two germline ends. Written as DNA, the CDR3 is TGCGCCAGCAGCTTGGTCGGGTCGCAAACCCACAATGAGCAGTTCTTC. Amino acid sequence: CASSLVGSQTHNEQFF.

The rearrangement uses TRBV29-1 and TRBJ1-5; D unclear. V lost 4 bases to trimming and J lost 7 bases, with 11 bases between them. The CDR3 runs to 12 residues. From germline, CDR1 is SQVTM and CDR2 ANQGSEA. The CDR3 bases are TGCAGCGTTGTAGAGCCCGGGCAGCCCCAGCATTTT. Its translation is CSVVEPGQPQHF. Using reference TRBV29-1 and TRBJ1-5 for the parts outside the CDR3, the full variable domain is SAVISQKPSRDICQRGTSLTIQCQVDSQVTMMFWYRQQPGQSLTLIATANQGSEATYESGFVIDKFPISRPNLTFSTLTVSNMSPEDSSIYLCSVVEPGQPQHFGDGTRLSIL.

The chain employs TRBV29-1 and TRBJ2-3; a weak D match, TRBD2 (6 bases). Germline V CDR1 and CDR2: SQVTM, ANQGSEA. The CDR3 is 12 residues long. Trimming shortened V by 4 bases and J by 4 bases, and 9 bases separated the two germline ends. DNA of the CDR3: TGCAGCGTTGGCGGGATGGCAGATACGCAGTATTTT. Translating gives CSVGGMADTQYF.